This T cell receptor beta chain was found in a study of T cell repertoires and HLA-DP antigens. Overall study: Average DNA input: approximately 240 ng for CD137+CD4+ sorts, about 1,300 ng pre-culture.

Turning to this clone: Antigen unknown.

Pre-culture CD4+ samples were sequenced deeply, targeting 200,000 T cell genomes. The repertoire was sequenced with immunoSEQ multiplex PCR; TCRdb's copy has only in-frame clones and lacks some. The sample holds over 100,000 clones; nearly 95% are singletons and the top ten take less than 0.35%. Looked up from germline, CDR1 is SGHTA and CDR2 is FQGTGA. This CDR3 contains 15 residues. Trimming removed 1 base from V and 7 bases from J; junction bases left unmatched: 6. This chain uses TRBV7-3 with TRBJ2-2; 7 nucleotides line up with TRBD2. Sequencing used CD4+ T cells from PBMCs. This clonotype was obtained from a woman under 30 in good health and CMV-seronegative. The CDR3 bases are TGTGCCAGCAGCTTAAGCGGGGGTAGTCTCGGGGAGCTGTTTTTT. Translation: CASSLSGGSLGELFF.